The clone carrying this TCR beta chain was seen only a few times. The genes are named according to mouse. The sequenced fragment ends 1 residue before the CDR3 boundary, so the rest is inferred from the germline J gene. Per the germline V gene, CDR1 is FNHDT and CDR2 is SITEND (reference sequence). The V gene lost 2 bases and the J gene lost 6 bases, with 6 bases spanning the gap. The CDR3 has 12 amino acids. The data are from a study of tissue T cells after allogeneic stem cell transplantation. Produced via immunoSEQ multiplex PCR; TCRdb's table is partial and in-frame only. The profile shows 20,000 to 25,000 clones, approximately 69% of them singletons.

This receptor was taken from a female BALB/c mouse in good health. Strain MHC haplotype: H2-d. Sequencing was done on a sample of blood. The chain combines TRBV19 with TRBJ1-3, with D maybe TRBD1 (5 bases). The CDR3 DNA, read in part, is TGTGCCAGCAGTATGACAGTAAATACGCTCTAT. Translation: CASSMTVNTLY. The complete CDR3 sequence is CASSMTVNTLYF.